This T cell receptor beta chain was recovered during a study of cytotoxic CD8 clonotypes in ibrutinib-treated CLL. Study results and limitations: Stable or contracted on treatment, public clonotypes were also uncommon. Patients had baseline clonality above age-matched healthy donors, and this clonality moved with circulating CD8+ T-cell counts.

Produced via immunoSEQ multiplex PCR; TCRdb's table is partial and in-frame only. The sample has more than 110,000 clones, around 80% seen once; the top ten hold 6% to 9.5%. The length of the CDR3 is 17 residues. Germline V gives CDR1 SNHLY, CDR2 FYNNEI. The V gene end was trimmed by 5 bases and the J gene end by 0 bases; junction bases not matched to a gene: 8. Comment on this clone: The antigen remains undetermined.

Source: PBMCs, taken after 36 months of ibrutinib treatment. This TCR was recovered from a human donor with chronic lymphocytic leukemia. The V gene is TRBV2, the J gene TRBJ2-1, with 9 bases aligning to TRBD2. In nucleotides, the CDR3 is TGTGCCAGCAGTAGTCTAGCGGGATTCAGCTCCTACAATGAGCAGTTCTTC. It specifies CASSSLAGFSSYNEQFF. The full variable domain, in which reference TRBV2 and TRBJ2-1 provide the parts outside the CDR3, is EPEVTQTPSHQVTQMGQEVILRCVPISNHLYFYWYRQILGQKVEFLVSFYNNEISEKSEIFDDQFSVERPDGSNFTLKIRSTKLEDSAMYFCASSSLAGFSSYNEQFFGPGTRLTVL.